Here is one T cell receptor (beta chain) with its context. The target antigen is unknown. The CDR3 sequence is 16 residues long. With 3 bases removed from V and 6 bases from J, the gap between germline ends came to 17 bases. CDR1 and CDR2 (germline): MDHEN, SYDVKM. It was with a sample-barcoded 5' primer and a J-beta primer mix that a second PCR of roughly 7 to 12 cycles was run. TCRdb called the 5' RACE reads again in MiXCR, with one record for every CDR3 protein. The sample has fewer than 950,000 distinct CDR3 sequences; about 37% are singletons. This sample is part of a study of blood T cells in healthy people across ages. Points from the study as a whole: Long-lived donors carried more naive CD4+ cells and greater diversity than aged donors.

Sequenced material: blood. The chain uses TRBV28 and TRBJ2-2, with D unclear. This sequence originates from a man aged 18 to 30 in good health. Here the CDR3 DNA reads TGTGCCAGCAGTTTCGTGGTGGCCGCGCTCTCCGGGGAGCTGTTTTTT. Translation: CASSFVVAALSGELFF.